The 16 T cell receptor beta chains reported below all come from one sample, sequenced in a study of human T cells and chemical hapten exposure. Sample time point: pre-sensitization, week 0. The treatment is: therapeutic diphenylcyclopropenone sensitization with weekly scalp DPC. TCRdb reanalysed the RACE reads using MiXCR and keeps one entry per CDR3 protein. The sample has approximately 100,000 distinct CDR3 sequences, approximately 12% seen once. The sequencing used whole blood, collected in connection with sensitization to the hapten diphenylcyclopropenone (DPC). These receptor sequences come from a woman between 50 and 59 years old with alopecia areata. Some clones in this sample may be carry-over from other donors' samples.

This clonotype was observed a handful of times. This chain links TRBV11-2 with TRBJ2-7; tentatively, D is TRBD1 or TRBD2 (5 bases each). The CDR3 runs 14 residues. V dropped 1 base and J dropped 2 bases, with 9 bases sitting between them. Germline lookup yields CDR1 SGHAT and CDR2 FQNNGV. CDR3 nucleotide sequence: TGTGCCAGCAGCTTAGGGGACGGACCCTACGAGCAGTACTTC. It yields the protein CASSLGDGPYEQYF.

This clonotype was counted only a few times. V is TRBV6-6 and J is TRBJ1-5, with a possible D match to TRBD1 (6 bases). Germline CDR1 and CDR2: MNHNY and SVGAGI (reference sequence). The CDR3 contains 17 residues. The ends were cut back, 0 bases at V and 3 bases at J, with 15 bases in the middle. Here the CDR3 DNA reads TGTGCCAGCAGTTACTCGCCGGACAGCTCCCCCAATCAGCCCCAGCATTTT. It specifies CASSYSPDSSPNQPQHF.

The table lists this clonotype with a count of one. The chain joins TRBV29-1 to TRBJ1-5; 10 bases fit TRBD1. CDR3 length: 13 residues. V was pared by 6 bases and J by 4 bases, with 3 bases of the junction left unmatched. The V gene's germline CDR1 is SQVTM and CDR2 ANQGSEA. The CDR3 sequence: CSVGTGENQPQHF. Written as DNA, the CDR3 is TGCAGCGTGGGGACAGGGGAGAATCAGCCCCAGCATTTT.

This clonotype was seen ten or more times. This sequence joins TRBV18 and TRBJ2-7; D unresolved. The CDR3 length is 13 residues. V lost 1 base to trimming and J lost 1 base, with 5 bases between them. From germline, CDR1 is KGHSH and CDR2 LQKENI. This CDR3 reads CASSPRGSYEQYF. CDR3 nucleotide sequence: TGTGCCAGCTCACCACGTGGTTCCTACGAGCAGTACTTC.

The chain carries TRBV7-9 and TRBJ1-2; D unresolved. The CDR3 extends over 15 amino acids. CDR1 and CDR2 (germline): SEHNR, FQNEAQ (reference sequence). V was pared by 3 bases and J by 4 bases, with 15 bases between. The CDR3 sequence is CASSFGSPEVYGYTF. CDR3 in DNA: TGTGCCAGCAGCTTTGGGTCTCCGGAGGTCTATGGCTACACCTTC.

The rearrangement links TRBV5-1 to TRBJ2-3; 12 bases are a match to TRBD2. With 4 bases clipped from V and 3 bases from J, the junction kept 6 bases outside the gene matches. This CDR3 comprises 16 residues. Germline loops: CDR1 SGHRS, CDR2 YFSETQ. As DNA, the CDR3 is TGCGCCAGCAGCCCCGGGACTAGCGGGCTGACAGATACGCAGTATTTT. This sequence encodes CASSPGTSGLTDTQYF.

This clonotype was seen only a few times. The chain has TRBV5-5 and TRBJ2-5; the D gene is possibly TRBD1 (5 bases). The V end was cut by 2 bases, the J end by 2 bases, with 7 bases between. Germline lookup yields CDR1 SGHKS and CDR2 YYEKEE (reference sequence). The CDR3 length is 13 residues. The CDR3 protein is CASSFNRQETQYF. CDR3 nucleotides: TGTGCCAGCAGCTTTAACAGGCAAGAGACCCAGTACTTC.

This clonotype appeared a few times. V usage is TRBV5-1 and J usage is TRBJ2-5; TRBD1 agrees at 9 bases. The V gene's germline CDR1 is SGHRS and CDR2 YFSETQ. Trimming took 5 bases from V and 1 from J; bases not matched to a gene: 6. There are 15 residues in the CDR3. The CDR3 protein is CASRQGAGGQETQYF. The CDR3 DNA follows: TGCGCCAGCAGACAGGGGGCCGGGGGCCAAGAGACCCAGTACTTC.

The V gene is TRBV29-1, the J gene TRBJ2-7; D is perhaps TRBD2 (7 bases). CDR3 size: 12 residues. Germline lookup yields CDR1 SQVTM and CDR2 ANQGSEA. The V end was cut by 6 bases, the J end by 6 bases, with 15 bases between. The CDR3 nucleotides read TGCAGCGTACAACAGGGAGGGGGCGAGCAGTACTTC. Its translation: CSVQQGGGEQYF.

For the CDR3, the DNA is TGTGCCAGCTCACCCACGTTGAGGGAAAATCAGCCCCAGCATTTT. Its protein product is CASSPTLRENQPQHF. J is TRBJ1-5 and V is TRBV18; D call uncertain. V was pared by 3 bases and J by 4 bases, with 13 bases between. This CDR3 region has 15 residues. Germline V gene lookup returns CDR1 KGHSH and CDR2 LQKENI.

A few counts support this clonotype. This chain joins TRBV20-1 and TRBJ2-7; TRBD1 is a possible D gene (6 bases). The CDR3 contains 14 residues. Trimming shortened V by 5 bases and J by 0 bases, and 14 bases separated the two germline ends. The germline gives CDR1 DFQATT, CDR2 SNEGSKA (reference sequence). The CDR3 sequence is CSASGQSSSYEQYF. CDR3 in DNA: TGCAGTGCTTCTGGACAGAGTAGCTCCTACGAGCAGTACTTC.

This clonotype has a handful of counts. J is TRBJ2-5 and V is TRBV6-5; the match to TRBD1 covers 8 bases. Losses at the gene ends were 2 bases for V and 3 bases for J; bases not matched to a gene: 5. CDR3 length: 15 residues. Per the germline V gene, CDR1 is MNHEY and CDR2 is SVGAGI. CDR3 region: CASSYGRQGKETQYF. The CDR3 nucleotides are TGTGCCAGCAGTTACGGGAGACAGGGGAAAGAGACCCAGTACTTC.

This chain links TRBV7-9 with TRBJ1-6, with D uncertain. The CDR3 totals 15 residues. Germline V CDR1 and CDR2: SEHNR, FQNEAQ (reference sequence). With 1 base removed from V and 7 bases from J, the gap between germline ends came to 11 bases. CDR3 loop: CASSLGLQPNSPLHF. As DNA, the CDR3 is TGTGCCAGCAGCTTAGGGCTCCAACCCAATTCACCCCTCCACTTT. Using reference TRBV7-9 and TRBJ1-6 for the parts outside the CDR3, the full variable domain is DTGVSQNPRHKITKRGQNVTFRCDPISEHNRLYWYRQTLGQGPEFLTYFQNEAQLEKSRLLSDRFSAERPKGSFSTLEIQRTEQGDSAMYLCASSLGLQPNSPLHFGNGTRLTVT.

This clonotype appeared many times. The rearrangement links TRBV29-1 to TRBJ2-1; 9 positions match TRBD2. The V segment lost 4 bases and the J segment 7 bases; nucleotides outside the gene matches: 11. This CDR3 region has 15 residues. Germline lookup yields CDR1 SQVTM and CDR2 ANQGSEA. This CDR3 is CSVVSGRWLRNEQFF. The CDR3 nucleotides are TGCAGCGTTGTGAGCGGGAGGTGGTTGAGGAATGAGCAGTTCTTC.

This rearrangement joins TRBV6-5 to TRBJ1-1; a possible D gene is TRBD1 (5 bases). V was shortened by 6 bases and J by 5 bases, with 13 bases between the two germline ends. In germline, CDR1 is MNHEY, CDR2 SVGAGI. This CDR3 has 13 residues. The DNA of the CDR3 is TGTGCCAGCAGCCCGGGGGGGTGGACTGAAGCTTTCTTT. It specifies CASSPGGWTEAFF.

CDR3 DNA: TGTGCCAGCCGGGCGGAATATAGCAATCAGCCCCAGCATTTT. Its protein product is CASRAEYSNQPQHF. The V gene is TRBV6-6, the J gene TRBJ1-5, with no clear D. V lost 8 bases and J lost 0, with 11 bases in between. In germline, CDR1 is MNHNY, CDR2 SVGAGI (reference sequence). This CDR3 comprises 14 residues.